This T cell receptor beta chain was sequenced in a study of OX40 agonist ivuxolimab in advanced cancers. Study-level information: A history of anti-PD-1, anti-PD-L1 or anti-CTLA-4 therapy was acceptable, and approximately 40% had some.

Points from the study as a whole: Individuals who were partial responders at 0.1-3.0 mg/kg had clonal expansion that ranked among the lowest. CD8+ T cells (on average) carried more expanded clones than CD4+ T cells.

V lost 4 bases and J 0 bases, leaving 25 bases between the germline ends. CDR3 length: 19 amino acids. Per the germline V gene, CDR1 is SGHRS and CDR2 is YFSETQ. Using immunoSEQ multiplex PCR, the repertoire was profiled, and TCRdb retains in-frame clones only, with some absent. Of roughly 64,000 clones in the sample, 80% to 85% were seen once. At cycle 4 day 1, cycle 7 day 1, and baseline, blood was sampled. Points on this clone: Its antigen is as yet unknown.

The receptor comes from an adult with an advanced solid tumor such as melanoma, head and neck, liver or kidney cancer. The gene calls are TRBV5-1 and TRBJ1-1, with no clear D. Sequencing used CD4+ or CD8+ T cells sorted from blood, obtained in a trial of the OX40 agonist ivuxolimab. The CDR3 DNA reads as TGCGCCAGCAGCCTAGAAGGACGACGGGCACTGACAATGAACACTGAAGCTTTCTTT. Encoded protein: CASSLEGRRALTMNTEAFF.